A selection of T cell receptor beta chains follows, all from one sample in a study of blood T cell repertoires in COVID-19. Profiled with immunoSEQ multiplex PCR; TCRdb holds only in-frame clones, not every one. Among roughly 150,000 clones listed, roughly 80% were seen once. The sequenced sample consisted of peripheral blood. The source of these receptors is a woman of 80 years or more with acute or convalescent COVID-19. Each CDR3 is given with its conserved first and last residue. The D gene is left open where the match is weak. Part of the rows lack a size; the others show once, few, many or a class for expanded clones.

size,D,V,J,CDR3,DNA
once,-,TRBV5-4,TRBJ1-2,CASSLGIFGGYTF,TGTGCCAGCAGCTTGGGGATTTTCGGGGGCTACACCTTC
-,-,TRBV10-2,TRBJ2-4,CASSESWGVTAKNIQYF,TGCGCCAGCAGTGAGTCGTGGGGGGTCACAGCCAAAAACATTCAGTACTTC
-,TRBD2,TRBV10-1,TRBJ2-7,CASSPQSGGGRYEQYF,TGCGCCAGCAGCCCGCAGTCGGGGGGCGGGAGGTACGAGCAGTACTTC
-,TRBD2,TRBV2,TRBJ2-5,CAIHRGSGRIETQYF,TGTGCTATCCACCGGGGTAGCGGGAGAATAGAGACCCAGTACTTC
-,-,TRBV5-5,TRBJ2-7,CASSLGGYEQYF,TGTGCCAGCAGCTTGGGAGGGTACGAGCAGTACTTC
-,-,TRBV18,TRBJ2-7,CASSPGGGYEQYF,TGTGCCAGCTCACCGGGAGGGGGCTACGAGCAGTACTTC
-,TRBD2,TRBV9,TRBJ2-1,CASSVGAGPLSYNEQFF,TGTGCCAGCAGCGTAGGAGCGGGGCCCCTCTCCTACAATGAGCAGTTCTTC
-,-,TRBV27,TRBJ2-5,CASSSRLGLETQYF,TGTGCCAGCAGTTCCAGACTGGGGCTCGAGACCCAGTACTTC
once,TRBD2,TRBV30,TRBJ2-3,CAWTPRGGGAPDTQYF,TGTGCCTGGACTCCCCGGGGCGGGGGGGCCCCAGATACGCAGTATTTT
once,TRBD1,TRBV28,TRBJ1-1,CASSTQGAVTEAFF,TGTGCCAGCAGTACACAGGGGGCGGTCACTGAAGCTTTCTTT
few,-,TRBV7-9,TRBJ1-3,CASSPAVGQDSGNTIYF,TGTGCCAGCAGCCCAGCAGTGGGACAAGACTCTGGAAACACCATATATTTT
-,-,TRBV27,TRBJ2-4,CASSPQRVLAKNIQYF,TGTGCCAGCAGTCCCCAGCGGGTCCTAGCCAAAAACATTCAGTACTTC
-,-,TRBV6-6,TRBJ1-1,CASSYPDSMNTEAFF,TGTGCCAGCAGTTACCCAGATAGCATGAACACTGAAGCTTTCTTT
-,-,TRBV12-5,TRBJ2-3,CASGLGASLSTDTQYF,TGTGCTAGTGGTTTGGGGGCTAGCTTGAGCACAGATACGCAGTATTTT
-,-,TRBV9,TRBJ2-3,CASSTGTTSTDTQYF,TGTGCCAGCAGCACGGGGACAACTAGCACAGATACGCAGTATTTT
-,-,TRBV7-9,TRBJ2-4,CASSLGVPGDIQYF,TGTGCCAGCAGCTTAGGAGTCCCGGGGGACATTCAGTACTTC
-,TRBD2,TRBV24-1,TRBJ2-1,CATSDLPLDWPGGEQFF,TGTGCCACCAGTGATTTGCCCCTGGACTGGCCCGGGGGGGAGCAGTTCTTC
once,-,TRBV7-9,TRBJ1-2,CASSLQDWDGYTF,TGTGCCAGCAGCCTACAGGATTGGGATGGCTACACCTTC
-,TRBD2,TRBV2,TRBJ2-2,CASSVRTSGGADTGELFF,TGTGCCAGCAGCGTTAGGACTAGCGGGGGGGCGGACACCGGGGAGCTGTTTTTT
-,-,TRBV19,TRBJ1-5,CASNHRDFEPQHF,TGTGCCAGTAACCACAGGGATTTTGAGCCCCAGCATTTT
-,TRBD1,TRBV4-1,TRBJ1-4,CASSRRGPATNEKLFF,TGCGCCAGCAGCCGCAGGGGGCCGGCAACTAATGAAAAACTGTTTTTT
-,-,TRBV2,TRBJ2-7,CASRGLRASLYEQYF,TGTGCCAGCAGGGGCTTGAGGGCTAGTCTCTACGAGCAGTACTTC
few,-,TRBV28,TRBJ2-3,CASIPALGGGAQYF,TGTGCCAGCATTCCGGCTCTAGGTGGAGGGGCGCAGTATTTT
-,TRBD2,TRBV19,TRBJ2-3,CASRRLFGVAGVDTQYF,TGTGCCAGTAGAAGGTTGTTTGGGGTAGCGGGGGTCGATACGCAGTATTTT
-,TRBD2,TRBV7-9,TRBJ2-1,CASSWGLAGYNEQFF,TGTGCCAGCAGCTGGGGACTAGCGGGCTACAATGAGCAGTTCTTC
-,TRBD2,TRBV14,TRBJ2-3,CASSQDWGLAGAEDTQYF,TGTGCCAGCAGCCAAGATTGGGGACTAGCGGGAGCAGAAGATACGCAGTATTTT